This is a list of T cell receptor beta chains from one sample in a study of blood T cells in healthy people across ages. TCRdb reprocessed the 5' RACE reads via MiXCR and lists one record per CDR3 protein. The sample contains more than 1.4 million distinct CDR3 sequences, roughly 40% of which appear only once. Sequencing input: blood. These receptor sequences come from a woman between 18 and 30 years old in good health. CDR3s include the opening cysteine and the closing phenylalanine or tryptophan. Each record gives: D gene, V gene, J gene, clone size, CDR3 protein, CDR3 DNA. A D gene is named only where the DNA matches it firmly. Clone size is stated in some rows and not others, as once, few, many or a class when expanded.

NA	TRBV6-2/TRBV6-3	TRBJ2-1	NA	CASSYAFGGEQFF	TGTGCCAGCAGTTACGCCTTCGGGGGTGAGCAGTTCTTC
TRBD1	TRBV10-3	TRBJ1-1	once	CASWTGYNMNTEAFF	TGTGCCAGCTGGACAGGGTATAACATGAACACTGAAGCTTTCTTT
TRBD2	TRBV6-1	TRBJ2-1	NA	CASSEGPRSGGNEQFF	TGTGCCAGCAGTGAAGGTCCCCGGTCGGGAGGAAATGAGCAGTTCTTC
TRBD1	TRBV5-1	TRBJ2-4	few	CASRTGVGKNIQYF	TGCGCCAGCAGGACAGGGGTTGGCAAAAACATTCAGTACTTC
NA	TRBV29-1	TRBJ2-7	few	CSVGIGYEQYF	TGCAGCGTTGGTATCGGCTACGAGCAGTACTTC
NA	TRBV6-5	TRBJ2-7	NA	CASSPWGYSYEQYF	TGTGCCAGCAGCCCATGGGGGTACTCCTACGAGCAGTACTTC
NA	TRBV15	TRBJ1-2	NA	CATSRDGGPYGYTF	TGTGCCACCAGCAGAGATGGGGGGCCCTATGGCTACACCTTC
TRBD2	TRBV6-1	TRBJ2-5	NA	CASSEAGGGSILGGPQYF	TGTGCCAGCAGTGAAGCTGGCGGGGGAAGCATCTTAGGAGGGCCCCAGTACTTC
NA	TRBV9	TRBJ1-4	NA	CASSASGLTNEKLFF	TGTGCCAGCAGCGCCTCGGGACTGACTAATGAAAAACTGTTTTTT
TRBD2	TRBV28	TRBJ2-3	NA	CASATMAGGADTQYF	TGTGCCAGCGCTACCATGGCGGGAGGCGCAGATACGCAGTATTTT
NA	TRBV20-1	TRBJ1-4	once	CSARDGRATNEKLFF	TGCAGTGCTAGAGATGGGCGTGCAACTAATGAAAAACTGTTTTTT
NA	TRBV20-1	TRBJ2-7	NA	CSAQSNRVEEYEQYF	TGCAGTGCCCAGTCCAACAGAGTCGAGGAGTACGAGCAGTACTTC
NA	TRBV10-3	TRBJ1-1	few	CAIRISNGGPEAFF	TGTGCCATCAGAATTTCCAACGGTGGCCCCGAAGCTTTCTTT
NA	TRBV9	TRBJ2-1	NA	CASTRGSSGNEQFF	TGTGCCAGCACCCGTGGGTCCTCGGGAAATGAGCAGTTCTTC
NA	TRBV6-5	TRBJ1-4	NA	CASTPFGGASEKLFF	TGTGCCAGCACCCCTTTCGGGGGCGCTTCGGAAAAACTGTTTTTT
TRBD1	TRBV5-6	TRBJ2-1	NA	CASSLVWGWRQGAIDEQFF	TGTGCCAGCAGCTTGGTCTGGGGGTGGCGTCAGGGGGCCATAGATGAGCAGTTCTTC